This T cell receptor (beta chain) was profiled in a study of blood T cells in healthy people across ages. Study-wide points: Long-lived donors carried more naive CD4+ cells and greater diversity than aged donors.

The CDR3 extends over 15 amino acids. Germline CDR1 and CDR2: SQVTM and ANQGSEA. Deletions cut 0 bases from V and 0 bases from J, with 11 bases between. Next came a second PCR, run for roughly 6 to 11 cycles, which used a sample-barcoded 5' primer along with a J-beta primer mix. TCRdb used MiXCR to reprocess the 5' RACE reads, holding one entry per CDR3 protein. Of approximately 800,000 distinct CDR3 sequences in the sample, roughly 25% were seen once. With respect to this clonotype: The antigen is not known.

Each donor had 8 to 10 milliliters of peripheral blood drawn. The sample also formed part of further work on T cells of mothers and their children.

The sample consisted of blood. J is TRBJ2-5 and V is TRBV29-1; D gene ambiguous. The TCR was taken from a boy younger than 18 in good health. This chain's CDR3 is CSVEDGGQNQETQYF. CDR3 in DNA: TGCAGCGTTGAAGATGGTGGGCAGAACCAAGAGACCCAGTACTTC.